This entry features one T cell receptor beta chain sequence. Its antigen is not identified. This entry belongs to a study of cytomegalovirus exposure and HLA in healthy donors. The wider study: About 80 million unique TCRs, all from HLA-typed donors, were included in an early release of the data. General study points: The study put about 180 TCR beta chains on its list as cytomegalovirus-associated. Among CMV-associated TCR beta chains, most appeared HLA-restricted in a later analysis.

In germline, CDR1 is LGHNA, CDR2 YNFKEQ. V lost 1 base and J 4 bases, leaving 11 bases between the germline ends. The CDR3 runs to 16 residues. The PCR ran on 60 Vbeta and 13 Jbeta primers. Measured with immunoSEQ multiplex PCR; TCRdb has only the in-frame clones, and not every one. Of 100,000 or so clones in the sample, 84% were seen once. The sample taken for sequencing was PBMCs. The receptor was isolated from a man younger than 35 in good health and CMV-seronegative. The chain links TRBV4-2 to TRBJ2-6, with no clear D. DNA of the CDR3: TGTGCCAGCAGCCAAGGACAACTTGTAGGGGCCAACGTCCTGACTTTC. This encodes CASSQGQLVGANVLTF.